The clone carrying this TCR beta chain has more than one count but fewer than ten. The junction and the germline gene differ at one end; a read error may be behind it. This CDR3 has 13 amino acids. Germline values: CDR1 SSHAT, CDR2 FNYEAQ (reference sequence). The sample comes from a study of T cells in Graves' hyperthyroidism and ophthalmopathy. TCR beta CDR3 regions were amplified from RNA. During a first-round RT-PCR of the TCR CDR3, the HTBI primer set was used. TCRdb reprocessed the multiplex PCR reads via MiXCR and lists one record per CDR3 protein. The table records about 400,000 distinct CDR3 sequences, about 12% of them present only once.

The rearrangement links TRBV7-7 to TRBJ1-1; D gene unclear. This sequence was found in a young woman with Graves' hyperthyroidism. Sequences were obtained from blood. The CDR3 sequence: CASSQSSNTEAFF. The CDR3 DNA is TGTGCTAGCAGCCAAAGCTCGAACACTGAAGCTTTCTTT.